This T cell receptor beta chain was sequenced during a study of Graves' ophthalmopathy and Graves' hyperthyroidism. Regarding this clonotype: Antigen: not known.

Beta-chain TCR CDR3 regions were amplified from RNA transcripts. Amplification began with first-round RT-PCR using HTBI primers, then second-round multiplex PCR was performed. TCRdb ran MiXCR on the multiplex PCR reads and lists one entry per CDR3 protein. Of 230,000 or so distinct CDR3 sequences listed, less than 55% are singletons. Findings of the study overall: The model flagged ophthalmopathy progression at over 60% sensitivity and 72% to 85% specificity.

V was shortened by 2 bases and J by 2 bases, with 0 bases between the two germline ends. Germline CDR1 is LGHNT and CDR2 is FRNRAP. The CDR3 sequence is 11 residues long. This clonotype was sampled from an adult man with Graves' ophthalmopathy. The source material was peripheral blood. The chain has TRBV12-5 and TRBJ1-2, with D unresolved. Written as DNA, the CDR3 is TGTGCTAGTGGTTTGAACTATGGCTACACCTTC. Its protein is CASGLNYGYTF. Full variable domain (rest looked up from reference TRBV12-5 and TRBJ1-2): DARVTQTPRHKVTEMGQEVTMRCQPILGHNTVFWYRQTMMQGLELLAYFRNRAPLDDSGMPKDRFSAEMPDATLATLKIQPSEPRDSAVYFCASGLNYGYTFGSGTRLTVV.